The source of this TCR beta chain is a study of blood T cell repertoires in COVID-19. Source study methods: Cell counts per sample came from amplifying reference gene primers. Some clones are missing from TCRdb's copy, which holds only in-frame ones; the method was immunoSEQ multiplex PCR. For V, J and clone size, that table is used; D and trimming come from the DNA. The sample lists fewer than 350,000 clones, roughly 85% seen once, with around 2.5% in the top ten. The CDR3 sequence is 15 residues long. Germline V gene sequence: CDR1 LGHDT, CDR2 YNNKEL (reference sequence). V was trimmed by 0 bases and J by 4 bases, leaving 12 bases between them. Cohort 3 recovered donors had two negative PCRs, clearance, or symptom resolution.

The specimen was PBMCs or T cells enriched from blood (not recorded which). The clonotype comes from a woman in her forties or fifties who had recovered from COVID-19. The chain uses TRBV3-1 (or the pseudogene TRBV3-2) and TRBJ1-2; no reliable D call. CDR3 DNA: TGTGCCAGCAGCCAAGATCTACAGACCCTCTATGGCTACACCTTC. Encoded protein: CASSQDLQTLYGYTF.